This T cell receptor beta chain stems from a study of beta chain features in type 1 diabetes. Germline V gene lookup returns CDR1 MNHEY and CDR2 SVGAGI. The CDR3 is made up of 13 amino acids. V lost 6 bases, J lost 0 bases, and 7 bases lay in between. Reverse transcribing all isolated RNA meant expressed TCRB transcripts were sequenced. This table comes from immunoSEQ multiplex PCR, and its TCRdb copy is limited to in-frame clones, with some not included. Of about 150,000 clones in the sample, around 10% were seen once. Sequencing was done on a sample of central memory CD4+ T cells from blood. The clonotype originates from a young man in good health. The rearrangement joins TRBV6-5 to TRBJ2-3; D gene uncertain. CDR3 coding DNA: TGTGCCAGCAGAAGAGCTAGCACAGATACGCAGTATTTT. Translation gives CASRRASTDTQYF.